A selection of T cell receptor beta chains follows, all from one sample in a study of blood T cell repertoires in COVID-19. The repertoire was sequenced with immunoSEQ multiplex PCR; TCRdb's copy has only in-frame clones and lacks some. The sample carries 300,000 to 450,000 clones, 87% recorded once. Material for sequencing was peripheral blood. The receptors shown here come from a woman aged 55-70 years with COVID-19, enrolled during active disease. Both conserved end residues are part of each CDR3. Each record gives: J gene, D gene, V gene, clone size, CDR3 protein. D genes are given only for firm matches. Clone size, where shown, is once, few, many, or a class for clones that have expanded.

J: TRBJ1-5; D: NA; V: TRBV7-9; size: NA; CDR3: CASSPSDRPSRPQHF
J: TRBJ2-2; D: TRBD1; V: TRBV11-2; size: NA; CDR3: CASSRGRQGGTGELFF
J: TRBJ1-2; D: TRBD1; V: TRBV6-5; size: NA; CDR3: CASSYASTGGRGGYTF
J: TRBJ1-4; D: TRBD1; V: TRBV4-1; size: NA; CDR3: CASSLTGTATNEKLFF
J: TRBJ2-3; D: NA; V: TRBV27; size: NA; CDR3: CASSQGPYTDTQYF
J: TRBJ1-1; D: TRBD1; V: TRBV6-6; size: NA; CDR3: CASSDRDSTEAFF
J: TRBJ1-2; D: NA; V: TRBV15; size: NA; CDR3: CATSRDVVAGVPYGYTF
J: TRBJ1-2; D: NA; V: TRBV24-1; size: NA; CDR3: CATRRDLLTANYGYTF
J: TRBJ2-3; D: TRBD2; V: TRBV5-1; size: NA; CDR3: CASSPNGLVADTQYF
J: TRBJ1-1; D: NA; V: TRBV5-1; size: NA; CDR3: CASSLADSSIMNTEAFF
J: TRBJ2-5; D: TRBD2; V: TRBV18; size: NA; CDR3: CASSLVPSGEKETQYF
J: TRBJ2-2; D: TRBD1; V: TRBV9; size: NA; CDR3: CASSPTGEPGELFF
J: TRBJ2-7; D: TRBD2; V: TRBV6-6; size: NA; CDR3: CASSQLAGDSYEQYF
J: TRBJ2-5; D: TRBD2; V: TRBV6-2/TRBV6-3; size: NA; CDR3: CASSLGVGLAGLRGTQYF
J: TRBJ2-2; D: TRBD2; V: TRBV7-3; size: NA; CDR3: CASSPGLAGGTGELFF
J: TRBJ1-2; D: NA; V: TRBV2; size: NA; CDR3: CASSSGQTYGYTF
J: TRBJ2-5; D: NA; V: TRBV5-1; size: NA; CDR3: CASSLRLAQETQYF
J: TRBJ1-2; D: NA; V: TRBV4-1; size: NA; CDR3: CASSQVGLPGYTF
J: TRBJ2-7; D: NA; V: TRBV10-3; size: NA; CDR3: CAISEKESYEQYF
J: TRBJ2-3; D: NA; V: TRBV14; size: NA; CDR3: CASSQSVVDTQYF
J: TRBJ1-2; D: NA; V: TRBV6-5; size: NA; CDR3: CASRQQATYGYTF
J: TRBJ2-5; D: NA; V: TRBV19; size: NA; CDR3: CAAGQDSLKTQYF
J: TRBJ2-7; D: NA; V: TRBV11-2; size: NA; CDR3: CASSSPGELSSYEQYF
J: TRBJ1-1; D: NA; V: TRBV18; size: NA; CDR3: CASSPLVYSTEAFF
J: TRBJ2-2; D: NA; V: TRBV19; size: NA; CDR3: CASSLNTNTGELFF
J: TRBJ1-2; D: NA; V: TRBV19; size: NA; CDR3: CASSISDFFGGYTF
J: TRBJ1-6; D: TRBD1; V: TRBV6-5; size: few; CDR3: CASSYPDRGHNSPLHF
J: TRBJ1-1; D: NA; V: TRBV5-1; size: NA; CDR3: CASSLMDGLHEAFF
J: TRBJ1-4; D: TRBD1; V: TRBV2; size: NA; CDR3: CASSELTQGANEKLFF
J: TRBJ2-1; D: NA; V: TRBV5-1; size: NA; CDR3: CASSGQYNEQFF
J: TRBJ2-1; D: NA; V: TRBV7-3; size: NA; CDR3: CASSFRDSSYNEQFF
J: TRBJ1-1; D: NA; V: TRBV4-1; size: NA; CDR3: CASSQDRVGAFF
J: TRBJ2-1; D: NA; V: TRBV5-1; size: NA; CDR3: CASSLENRRYNEQFF
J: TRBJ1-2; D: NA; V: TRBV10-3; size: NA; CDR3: CAISGGGGNYGYTF
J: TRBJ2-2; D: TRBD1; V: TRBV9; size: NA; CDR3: CASSPWTGAKTGELFF
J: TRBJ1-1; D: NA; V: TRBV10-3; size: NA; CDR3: CAISETQENTEAFF
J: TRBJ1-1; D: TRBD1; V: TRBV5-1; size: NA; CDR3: CASSFSGGAYTEAFF
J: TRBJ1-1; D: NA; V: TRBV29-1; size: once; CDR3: CSVFRGAGSEAFF
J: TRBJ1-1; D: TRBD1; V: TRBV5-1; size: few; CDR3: CASSLADRAGRNTEAFF
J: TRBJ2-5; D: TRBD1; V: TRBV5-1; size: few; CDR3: CASSLRGREETQYF
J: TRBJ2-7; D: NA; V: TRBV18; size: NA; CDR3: CASSRDHREQYF
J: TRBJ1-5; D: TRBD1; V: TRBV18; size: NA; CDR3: CASQAGGNPGQPQHF
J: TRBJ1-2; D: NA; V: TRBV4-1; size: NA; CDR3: CASSQGKRDIFEANYGYTF
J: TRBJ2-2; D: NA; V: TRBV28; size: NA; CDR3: CASSFPSGGPRVGELFF
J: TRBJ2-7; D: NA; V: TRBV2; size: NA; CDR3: CASRRGGEQYF
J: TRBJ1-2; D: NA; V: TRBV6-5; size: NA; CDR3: CASSYSGGRNYGYTF
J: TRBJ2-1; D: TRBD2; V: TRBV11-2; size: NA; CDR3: CASSLVRTSGGARNEQFF
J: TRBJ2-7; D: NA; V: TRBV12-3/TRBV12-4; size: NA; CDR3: CASSFGVIYEQYF